This paragraph covers one T cell receptor beta chain sequence. The data originate from a study of blood T cell repertoires in COVID-19. Study information: Spain, Italy and the United States supplied samples that represented acute and convalescent COVID-19. PBMCs, B-cell-depleted T cells, or T cells were the source of the cDNA or gDNA that made up the material.

Profiled with immunoSEQ multiplex PCR; TCRdb holds only in-frame clones, not every one. The repertoire includes roughly 260,000 clones, approximately 81% of them detected once, and less than 4% sits in the top ten. The CDR3 length is 10 residues. Germline-derived CDR1 and CDR2 are SNHLY and FYNNEI. Deletions cut 4 bases from V and 7 bases from J, with 4 bases between. The specimen sequenced was peripheral blood. V and J are TRBV2 and TRBJ1-1; no definite D call. The receptor was derived from a woman under 30 with acute or convalescent COVID-19. The CDR3 nucleotides are TGTGCCAGCAGTGGGCTTGAAGCTTTCTTT. Its protein is CASSGLEAFF.